The TCR beta chain described here comes from a study of T cell changes during pregnancy in multiple sclerosis. Per germline, CDR1 MNHEY and CDR2 SMNVEV (reference sequence). Trimming cost V 3 bases and J 5 bases, with 13 bases left between them. The CDR3 consists of 14 residues. Assay: immunoSEQ multiplex PCR; the TCRdb copy retains only in-frame clones and omits some. The data contain tens of thousands of clones, 75% to 95% of them singletons. Sequenced here: peripheral blood, sampled after pregnancy. The V gene is TRBV27, the J gene TRBJ1-2; possible D gene TRBD1, 6 bases. This clonotype originated in a female donor in good health, enrolled as a control in a pregnancy study. The CDR3 protein is CASSLVGQSYGYTF. The DNA of the CDR3 is TGTGCCAGCAGTTTGGTTGGACAGTCGTATGGCTACACCTTC.